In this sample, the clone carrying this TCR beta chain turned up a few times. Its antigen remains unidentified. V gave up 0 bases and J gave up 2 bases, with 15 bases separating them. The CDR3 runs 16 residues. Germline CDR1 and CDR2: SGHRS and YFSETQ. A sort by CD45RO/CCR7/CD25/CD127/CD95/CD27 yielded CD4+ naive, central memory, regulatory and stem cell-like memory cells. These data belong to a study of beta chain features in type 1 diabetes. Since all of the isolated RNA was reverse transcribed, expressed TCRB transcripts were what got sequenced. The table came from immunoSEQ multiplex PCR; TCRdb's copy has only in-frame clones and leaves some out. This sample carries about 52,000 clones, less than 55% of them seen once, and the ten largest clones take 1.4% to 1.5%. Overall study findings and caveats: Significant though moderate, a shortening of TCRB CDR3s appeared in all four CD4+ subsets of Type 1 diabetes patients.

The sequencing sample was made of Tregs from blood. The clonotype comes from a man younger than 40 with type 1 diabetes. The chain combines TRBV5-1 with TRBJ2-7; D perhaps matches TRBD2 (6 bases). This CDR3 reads CASSLATSSEAYEQYF. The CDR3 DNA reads TGCGCCAGCAGCTTGGCCACATCTAGCGAGGCCTACGAGCAGTACTTC.